This T cell receptor (beta chain) comes out of a study of beta chain features in type 1 diabetes. Study overall: Sorted cells from all samples, numbering 107,917,701, were examined. Study-level findings and limits: Type 1 diabetes patients showed fewer insertions and more deletions at VDJ junctions. Significant though moderate, a shortening of TCRB CDR3s appeared in all four CD4+ subsets of Type 1 diabetes patients. Any HLA-type effect on TCRB rearrangement remained unresolved here.

The V gene end was trimmed by 2 bases and the J gene end by 10 bases; junction bases not matched to a gene: 5. The CDR3 length is 13 residues. CDR1 is SGHTA, CDR2 FQGNSA, per germline. Isolation of CD4+ naive, central memory, regulatory and stem cell-like memory cells was achieved by sorting via CD45RO/CCR7/CD25/CD127/CD95/CD27. With respect to this clone: Its antigen is still unknown.

Isolated RNA was reverse transcribed in full, so expressed TCRB transcripts were sequenced. Method: immunoSEQ multiplex PCR; TCRdb's copy keeps in-frame clones and lacks some. The profile shows some 370,000 clones, around 9.6% of them singletons. The sequence came from a young man with type 1 diabetes. Sequences were obtained from central memory CD4+ T cells from blood. The gene calls are TRBV7-2 and TRBJ2-1; 7 nucleotides line up with TRBD1. The CDR3 protein is CASSLLGGGEQFF. The CDR3 coding sequence is TGTGCCAGCAGCTTATTAGGGGGCGGGGAGCAGTTCTTC.